This T cell receptor (beta chain) comes out of a study of CD8+CD57+ T cells in acquired aplastic anemia. V gave up 5 bases and J gave up 7 bases; unmatched junction bases: 8. From germline, CDR1 is SNHLY and CDR2 FYNNEI. This CDR3 has 14 amino acids. All patients picked for sequencing had shown, by flow cytometry, an expansion of CD8+CD57+ cells. There were no patients without severe acquired aplastic anemia. According to the study, genomic DNA was the template for TCR beta VDJ and CDR3 profiling. TCRdb reprocessed the reads with MiXCR, giving one entry per CDR3 protein. The data show under 200,000 distinct CDR3 sequences, over 40% seen once.

This clonotype originated in a human donor with aplastic anemia. The sample was sorted CD4+, CD8+, or CD8+CD57+ T cells (not recorded which) from PBMCs. The chain joins TRBV2 to TRBJ1-5; TRBD1 aligns across 7 bases. The CDR3 DNA follows: TGTGCCAGCAGTTCAGGGACAGCCAGGCAGCCCCAGCATTTT. Translating gives CASSSGTARQPQHF.